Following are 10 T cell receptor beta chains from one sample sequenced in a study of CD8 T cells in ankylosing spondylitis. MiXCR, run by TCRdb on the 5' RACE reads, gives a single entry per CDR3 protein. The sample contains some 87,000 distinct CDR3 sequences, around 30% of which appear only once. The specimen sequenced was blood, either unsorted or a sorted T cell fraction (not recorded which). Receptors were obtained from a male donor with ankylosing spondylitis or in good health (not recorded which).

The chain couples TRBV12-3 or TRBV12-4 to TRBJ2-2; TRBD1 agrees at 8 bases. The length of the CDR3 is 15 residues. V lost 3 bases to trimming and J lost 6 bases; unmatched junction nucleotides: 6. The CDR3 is CASSFPDREAGELFF. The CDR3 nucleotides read TGTGCCAGCAGTTTCCCGGACAGGGAGGCCGGGGAGCTGTTTTTT.

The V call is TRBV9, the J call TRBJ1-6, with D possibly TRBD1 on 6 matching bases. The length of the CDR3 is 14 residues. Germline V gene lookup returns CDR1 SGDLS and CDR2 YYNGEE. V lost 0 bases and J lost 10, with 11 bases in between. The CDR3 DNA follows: TGTGCCAGCAGCGTAGTGGCAGGGGACTCACCCCTCCACTTT. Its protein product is CASSVVAGDSPLHF.

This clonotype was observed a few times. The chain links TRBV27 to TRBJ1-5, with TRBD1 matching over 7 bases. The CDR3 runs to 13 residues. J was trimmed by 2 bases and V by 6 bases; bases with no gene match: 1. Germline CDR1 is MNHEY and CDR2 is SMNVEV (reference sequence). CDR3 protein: CASRGTGNQPQHF. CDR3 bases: TGTGCCAGCAGGGGGACAGGCAATCAGCCCCAGCATTTT.

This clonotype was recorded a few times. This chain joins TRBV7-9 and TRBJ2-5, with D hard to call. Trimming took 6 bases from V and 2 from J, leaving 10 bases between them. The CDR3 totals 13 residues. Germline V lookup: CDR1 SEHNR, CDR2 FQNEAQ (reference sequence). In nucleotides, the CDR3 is TGTGCCAGCAGTCCTCCCCCGCAAGAGACCCAGTACTTC. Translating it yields CASSPPPQETQYF.

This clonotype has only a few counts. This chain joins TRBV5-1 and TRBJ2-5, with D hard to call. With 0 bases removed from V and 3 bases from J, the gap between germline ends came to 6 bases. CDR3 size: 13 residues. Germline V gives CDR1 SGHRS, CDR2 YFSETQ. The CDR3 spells CASSLGLEETQYF. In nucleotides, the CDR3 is TGCGCCAGCAGCTTGGGTTTGGAAGAGACCCAGTACTTC.

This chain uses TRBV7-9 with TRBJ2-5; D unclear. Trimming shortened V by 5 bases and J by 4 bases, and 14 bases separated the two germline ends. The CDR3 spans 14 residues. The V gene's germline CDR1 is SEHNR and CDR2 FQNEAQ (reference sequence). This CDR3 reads CASSLGGEVETQYF. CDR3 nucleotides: TGTGCCAGCAGCCTTGGTGGGGAAGTAGAGACCCAGTACTTC.

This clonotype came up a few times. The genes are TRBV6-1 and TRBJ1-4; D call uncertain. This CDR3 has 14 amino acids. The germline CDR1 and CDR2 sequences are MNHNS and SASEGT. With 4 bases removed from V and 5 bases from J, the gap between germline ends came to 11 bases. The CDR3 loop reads CASSAPGRNEKLFF. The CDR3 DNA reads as TGTGCCAGCAGTGCTCCGGGGAGGAATGAAAAACTGTTTTTT.

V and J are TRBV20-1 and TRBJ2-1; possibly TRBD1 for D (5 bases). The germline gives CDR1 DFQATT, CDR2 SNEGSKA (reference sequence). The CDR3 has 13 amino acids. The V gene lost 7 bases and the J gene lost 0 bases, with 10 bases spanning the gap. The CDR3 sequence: CSEIRDSYNEQFF. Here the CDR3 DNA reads TGCAGTGAGATCAGGGACTCCTACAATGAGCAGTTCTTC.

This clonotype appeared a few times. The CDR3 nucleotides are TGCAGTGCTAGAGATCGGAAGCGGGAGGAAACCTACGAGCAGTACTTC. It specifies CSARDRKREETYEQYF. The chain is built from TRBV20-1 and TRBJ2-7; TRBD2 matches at 9 bases. With 0 bases clipped from V and 2 bases from J, the junction kept 8 bases outside the gene matches. Germline CDR1 reads DFQATT; CDR2 reads SNEGSKA (reference sequence). CDR3 length: 16 amino acids.

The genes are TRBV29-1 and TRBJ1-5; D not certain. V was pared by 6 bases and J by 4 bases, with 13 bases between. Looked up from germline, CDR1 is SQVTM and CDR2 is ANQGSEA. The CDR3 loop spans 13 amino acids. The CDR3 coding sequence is TGCAGCGTCCAAACTGGGAGGAATCAGCCCCAGCATTTT. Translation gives CSVQTGRNQPQHF.